The present entry profiles one TCR beta chain with its context. Its antigen specificity is not known. No much larger clonotype is one base removed from it; base qualities were not supplied. The data were taken from a study of blood T cell repertoires in COVID-19 (dated by TCRdb to between 2020 and 2021). Broadly, across the study: Samples covering the acute and convalescent phases of COVID-19 were provided by collaborators in the United States, Italy and Spain. The repertoires were released in a freely available public database meant as a resource for research on the immune response to SARS-CoV-2. The samples were drawn from two sources: the first 160 participants of the ongoing ImmuneRACE study, and about 1,300 subjects contributed by 6 global collaborators. HLA class I and class II types, where available, came from metadata supplied by the sample provider rather than from assay-based typing. The material from the prospective study consisted of cDNA or gDNA derived from T cells, B-cell-depleted T cells, or PBMCs. The dataset comprised deeply sampled blood TCRbeta repertoires from subjects exposed to, actively infected with, or recovered from COVID-19. Sample metadata almost always included a de-identified subject ID, COVID-19 status, age in years and sex.

TCRbeta CDR3 regions were amplified from genomic DNA using the immunoSEQ Assay, a bias-controlled multiplex PCR. The authors' analysis ran thus. The number of nucleated cells in each sample was estimated from the amplification of reference gene primers within the assay. To quantify the absolute abundance of each unique TCRbeta CDR3 rearrangement, sequence reads were collapsed and filtered. For each sample, productive Simpson clonality was calculated by taking the square root of Simpson's diversity index across productive rearrangements. In TCRdb, the immuneACCESS table is reduced to in-frame sequences with V and J assigned. These tables do not hold every clone; where another copy was compared, an unresolved V gene accounts for under half, and the others remain unexplained. V and J calls and clone size are those listed in that table; D and trimming were worked out from the DNA. Present in this sample are fewer than 50,000 clones, roughly 69% of which were seen just once. Clones ranked in the top ten supply approximately 6.2% of the sample.

The paper's findings and limits, for the study overall: How much clinical and demographic metadata was included differed by source and by participant, and the metadata was provided uncurated.

Whole blood was collected in K2EDTA tubes by collaborating institutions according to the institutions' own protocols. For TCRbeta analysis, collaborator samples were shipped as frozen whole blood, as isolated PBMCs, or as DNA extracted from either sample type. Sequenced sample: peripheral blood. This clonotype was sampled from a man aged 80 or over with acute or convalescent COVID-19.

The DNA is as follows: TGCGCCAGCAGCTCCTTCCGCGGAGGGGAGCAGTACTTC. Its protein product is CASSSFRGGEQYF. The chain links TRBV4-3 with TRBJ2-7, with a weak D call of TRBD2 (6 bases match). CDR1 LGHNA and CDR2 YSLEER are derived from the germline V gene. Trimming takes 5 bases from V and 7 bases from J, and the germline ends sit 15 bases apart. The CDR3 starts with the cysteine, ends with the phenylalanine, and has 13 residues. Of the read, only the CDR3 DNA is kept; its 39 bases are in frame from base 1.